The source of this TCR beta chain is a study of blood T cell repertoires in COVID-19. Study-wide background: Nucleic acid was either cDNA or gDNA, and it came from T cells, B-cell-depleted T cells, or PBMCs.

Germline CDR1 GTSNPN, CDR2 SVGIG (reference sequence). V shed 3 bases and J shed 5 bases, with 10 bases lying between them. The CDR3 has 12 residues. Per the authors' pipeline: From reference gene primer amplification, estimates of nucleated cell counts were derived. Here immunoSEQ multiplex PCR was the method, and the copy in TCRdb shows in-frame clones only, minus some. V, J and clone size were drawn from that table, and D and trimming were deduced from the DNA. The data contain about 170,000 clones, about 85% of them singletons. This TCR was recovered from a woman older than 75 in a cohort sampled during active or convalescent COVID-19. The sequencing sample was made of peripheral blood. V is TRBV30 and J is TRBJ1-1, with D perhaps TRBD1 (5 bases). CDR3 sequence (DNA): TGTGCCTGGAGCCCGACAGCTACTGAAGCTTTCTTT. Protein product: CAWSPTATEAFF.